This TCR beta chain was captured by sequencing in a study of T cell responses to AZD1222 COVID-19 vaccine. Regarding the study as a whole: Donor demographics were predominantly white British with a female majority; clonal diversity may be underestimated.

Trimming cost V 4 bases and J 7 bases, with 8 bases left between them. The CDR3 sequence is 12 residues long. TCRdb keeps only in-frame clones here, not all; method: immunoSEQ multiplex PCR. The sample has about 76,000 clones, under 95% seen once. This clone was seen only once. Its target is unknown. Sequencing was performed on peripheral blood, taken on day 0 of AZD1222 vaccination. This receptor was identified in an adult in good health. This rearrangement joins TRBV12-3 or TRBV12-4 to TRBJ2-1; D is ambiguous. The CDR3 region has the DNA TGTGCCAGCAGTTATGGACGGAATGAGCAGTTCTTC. It is translated as CASSYGRNEQFF.